The text below deals with one T cell receptor beta chain. The sample belongs to a study of T cell repertoires in urothelial bladder cancer. V was shortened by 1 base and J by 4 bases, with 10 bases between the two germline ends. Germline-derived CDR1 and CDR2 are MNHEY and SVGAGI. CDR3 length equals 14 residues. Generated by immunoSEQ multiplex PCR, the TCRdb table keeps only in-frame clones and is missing some. Of some 11,000 clones in the sample, under 70% were seen once. Sequencing was performed on tumor-infiltrating cells from bladder cancer. The TCR was taken from a human donor with a benign inflammatory bladder lesion. This chain connects TRBV6-5 to TRBJ1-1; no clear D. This chain's CDR3 is CASSYFRGGTEAFF. For the CDR3, the DNA is TGTGCCAGCAGTTACTTCCGGGGTGGCACTGAAGCTTTCTTT.